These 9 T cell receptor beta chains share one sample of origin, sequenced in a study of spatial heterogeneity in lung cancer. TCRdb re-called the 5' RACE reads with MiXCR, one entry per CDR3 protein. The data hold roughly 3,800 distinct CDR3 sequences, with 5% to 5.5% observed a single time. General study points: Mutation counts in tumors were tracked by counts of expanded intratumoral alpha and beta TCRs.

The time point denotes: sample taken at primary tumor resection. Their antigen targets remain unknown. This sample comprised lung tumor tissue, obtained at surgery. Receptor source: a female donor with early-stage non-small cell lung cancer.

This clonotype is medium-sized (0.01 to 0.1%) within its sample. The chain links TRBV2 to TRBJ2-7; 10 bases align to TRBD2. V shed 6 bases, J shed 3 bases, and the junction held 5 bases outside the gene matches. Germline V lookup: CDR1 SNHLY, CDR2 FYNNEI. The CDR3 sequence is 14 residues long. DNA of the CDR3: TGTGCCAGCAGACTAGCGGGGAGGCACTACGAGCAGTACGTC. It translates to CASRLAGRHYEQYV.

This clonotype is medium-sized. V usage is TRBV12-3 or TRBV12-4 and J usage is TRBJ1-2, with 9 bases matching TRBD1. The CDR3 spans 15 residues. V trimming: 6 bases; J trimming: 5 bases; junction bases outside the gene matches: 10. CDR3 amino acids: CASSLSLGQGYGYTF. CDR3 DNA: TGTGCCAGCAGCTTAAGCCTGGGACAGGGTTATGGCTACACCTTC.

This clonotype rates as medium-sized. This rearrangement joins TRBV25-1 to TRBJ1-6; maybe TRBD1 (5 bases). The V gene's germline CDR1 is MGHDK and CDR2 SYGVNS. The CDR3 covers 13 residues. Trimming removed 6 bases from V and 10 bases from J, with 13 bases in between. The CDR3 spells CASREIEGSPLHF. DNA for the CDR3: TGTGCCAGCAGAGAGATTGAGGGGTCACCCCTCCACTTT.

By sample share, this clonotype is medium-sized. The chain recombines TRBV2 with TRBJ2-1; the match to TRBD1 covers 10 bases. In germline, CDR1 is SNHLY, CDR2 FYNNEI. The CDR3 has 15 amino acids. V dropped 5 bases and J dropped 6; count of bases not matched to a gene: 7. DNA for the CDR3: TGTGCCAGCAGTCCCGGGACAGGGGCCCTCAATGAGCAGTTCTTC. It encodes CASSPGTGALNEQFF.

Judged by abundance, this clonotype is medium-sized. The CDR3 DNA sequence: TGTGCCAGCAGTTTTGAGGTCAACACCGGGGAGCTGTTTTTT. This sequence encodes CASSFEVNTGELFF. The chain combines TRBV6-5 with TRBJ2-2; D remains unclear. The germline V gene has CDR1 MNHEY and CDR2 SVGAGI. The V gene lost 4 bases and the J gene lost 2 bases, with 8 bases spanning the gap. This CDR3 is built from 14 residues.

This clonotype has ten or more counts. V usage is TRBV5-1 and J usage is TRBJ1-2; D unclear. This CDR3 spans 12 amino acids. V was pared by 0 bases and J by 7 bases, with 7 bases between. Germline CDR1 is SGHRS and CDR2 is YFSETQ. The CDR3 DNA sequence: TGCGCCAGCAGCTTGGACGTGGCTGGCTACACCTTC. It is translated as CASSLDVAGYTF.

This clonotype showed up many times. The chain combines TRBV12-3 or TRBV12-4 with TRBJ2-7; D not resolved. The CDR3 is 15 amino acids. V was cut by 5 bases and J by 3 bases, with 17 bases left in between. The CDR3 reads CASSPSPSVLYEQYF. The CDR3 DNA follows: TGTGCCAGCAGTCCTTCCCCGAGCGTGCTCTACGAGCAGTACTTC.

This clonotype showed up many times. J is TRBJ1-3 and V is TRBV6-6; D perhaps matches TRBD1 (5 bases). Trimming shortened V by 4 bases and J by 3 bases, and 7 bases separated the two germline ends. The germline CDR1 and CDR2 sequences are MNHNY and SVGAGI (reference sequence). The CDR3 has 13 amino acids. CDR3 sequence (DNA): TGTGCCAGCAGTTCGGGGGTTGGAAACACCATATATTTT. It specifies CASSSGVGNTIYF.

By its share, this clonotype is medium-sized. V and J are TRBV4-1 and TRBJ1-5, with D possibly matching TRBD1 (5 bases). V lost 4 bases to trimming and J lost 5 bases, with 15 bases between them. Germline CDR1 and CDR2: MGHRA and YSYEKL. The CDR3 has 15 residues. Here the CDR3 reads CASSPALGAHQPQHF. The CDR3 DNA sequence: TGCGCCAGCAGCCCCGCCTTAGGGGCCCATCAGCCCCAGCATTTT.